This T cell receptor (beta chain) is drawn from a study of blood T cell repertoires in COVID-19. On the study more broadly: The United States, Italy and Spain were the sources of the acute and convalescent COVID-19 samples.

The repertoire was sequenced with immunoSEQ multiplex PCR; TCRdb's copy has only in-frame clones and lacks some. Of about 120,000 clones in the sample, around 85% were seen once. CDR1 and CDR2 from the germline V gene are SGDLS and YYNGEE. V lost 2 bases, J lost 3 bases, and 3 bases stayed unmatched. There are 16 residues in the CDR3. This chain joins TRBV9 and TRBJ2-1; 12 bases are a match to TRBD2. This TCR was sampled from a man aged 25-45 years with COVID-19, enrolled during active disease. The specimen sequenced was peripheral blood. DNA of the CDR3: TGTGCCAGCAGCGTTGGGACTAGCGGGTACTACAATGAGCAGTTCTTC. Protein product: CASSVGTSGYYNEQFF.